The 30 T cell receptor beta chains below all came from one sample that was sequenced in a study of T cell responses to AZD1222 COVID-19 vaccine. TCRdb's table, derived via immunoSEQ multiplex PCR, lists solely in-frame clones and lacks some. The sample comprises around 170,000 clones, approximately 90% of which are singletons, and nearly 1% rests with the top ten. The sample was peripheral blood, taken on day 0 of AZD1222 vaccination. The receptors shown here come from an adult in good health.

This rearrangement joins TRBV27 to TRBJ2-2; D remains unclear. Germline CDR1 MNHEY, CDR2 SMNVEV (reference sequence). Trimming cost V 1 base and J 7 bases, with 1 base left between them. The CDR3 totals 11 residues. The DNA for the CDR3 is TGTGCCAGCAGTTTATTCGGGGAGCTGTTTTTT. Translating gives CASSLFGELFF.

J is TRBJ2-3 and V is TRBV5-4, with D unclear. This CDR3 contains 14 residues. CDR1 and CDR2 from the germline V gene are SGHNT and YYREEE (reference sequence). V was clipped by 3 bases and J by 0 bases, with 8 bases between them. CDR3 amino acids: CASSWVMSTDTQYF. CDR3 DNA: TGTGCCAGCAGCTGGGTGATGAGCACAGATACGCAGTATTTT.

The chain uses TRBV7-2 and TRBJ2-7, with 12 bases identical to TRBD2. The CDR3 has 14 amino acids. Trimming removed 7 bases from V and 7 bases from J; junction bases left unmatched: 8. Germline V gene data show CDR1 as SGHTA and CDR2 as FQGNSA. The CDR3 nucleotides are TGTGCCAGCACCCTAGCGGGGGGGCGGGGTGAGCAGTACTTC. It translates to CASTLAGGRGEQYF.

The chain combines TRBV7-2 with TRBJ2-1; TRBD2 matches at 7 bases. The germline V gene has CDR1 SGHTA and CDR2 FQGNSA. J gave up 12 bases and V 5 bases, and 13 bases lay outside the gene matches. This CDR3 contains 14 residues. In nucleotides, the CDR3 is TGTGCCAGCAGCAGTGGCTCTGGGACTACCTGGCAGTTCTTC. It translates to CASSSGSGTTWQFF.

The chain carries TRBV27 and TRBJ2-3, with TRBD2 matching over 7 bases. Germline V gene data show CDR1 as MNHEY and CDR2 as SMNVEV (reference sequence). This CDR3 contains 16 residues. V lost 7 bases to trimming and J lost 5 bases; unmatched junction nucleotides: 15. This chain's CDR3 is CASTSLLAAPEDTQYF. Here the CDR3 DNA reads TGTGCCAGCACATCACTCCTAGCGGCGCCGGAAGATACGCAGTATTTT.

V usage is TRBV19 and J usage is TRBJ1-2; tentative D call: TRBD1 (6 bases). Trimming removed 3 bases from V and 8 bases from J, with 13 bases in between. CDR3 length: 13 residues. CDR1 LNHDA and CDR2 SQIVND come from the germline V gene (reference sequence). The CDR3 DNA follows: TGTGCCAGTAGTATGACAGGTCAACACGGCTACACCTTC. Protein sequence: CASSMTGQHGYTF.

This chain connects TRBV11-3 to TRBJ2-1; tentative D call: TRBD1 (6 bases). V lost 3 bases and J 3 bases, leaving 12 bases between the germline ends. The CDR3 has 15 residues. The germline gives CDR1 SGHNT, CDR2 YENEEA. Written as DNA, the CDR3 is TGTGCCAGCAGCTTTGGGGGCCCTCTCTACAATGAGCAGTTCTTC. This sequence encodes CASSFGGPLYNEQFF. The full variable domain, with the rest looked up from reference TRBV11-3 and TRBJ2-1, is EAGVVQSPRYKIIEKKQPVAFWCNPISGHNTLYWYLQNLGQGPELLIRYENEEAVDDSQLPKDRFSAERLKGVDSTLKIQPAELGDSAVYLCASSFGGPLYNEQFFGPGTRLTVL.

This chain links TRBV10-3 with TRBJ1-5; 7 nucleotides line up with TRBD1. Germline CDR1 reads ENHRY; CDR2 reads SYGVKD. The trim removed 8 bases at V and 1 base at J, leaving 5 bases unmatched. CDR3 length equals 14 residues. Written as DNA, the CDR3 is TGTGCCATCTCAGGGGGACAAAGCAATCAGCCCCAGCATTTT. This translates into CAISGGQSNQPQHF.

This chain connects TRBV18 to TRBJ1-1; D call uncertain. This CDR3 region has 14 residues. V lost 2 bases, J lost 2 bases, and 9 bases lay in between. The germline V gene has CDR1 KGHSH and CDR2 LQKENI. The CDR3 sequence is CASSPGKINTEAFF. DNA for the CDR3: TGTGCCAGCTCACCAGGGAAAATCAACACTGAAGCTTTCTTT.

The CDR3 region is CASSIDHGGYTF. DNA for the CDR3: TGTGCCAGTAGTATAGATCATGGGGGCTACACCTTC. The gene calls are TRBV19 and TRBJ1-2; D not resolved. Germline values: CDR1 LNHDA, CDR2 SQIVND (reference sequence). The V end lost 0 bases, the J end lost 8 bases, and 7 bases lay between the germline ends. The length of the CDR3 is 12 residues.

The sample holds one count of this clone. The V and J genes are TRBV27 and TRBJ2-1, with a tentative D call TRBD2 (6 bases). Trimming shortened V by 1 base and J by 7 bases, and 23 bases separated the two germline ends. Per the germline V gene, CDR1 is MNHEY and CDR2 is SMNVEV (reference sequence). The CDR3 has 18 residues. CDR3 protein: CASSLFPPPVEGWNEQFF. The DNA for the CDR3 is TGTGCCAGCAGTTTATTCCCTCCCCCTGTGGAGGGCTGGAATGAGCAGTTCTTC.

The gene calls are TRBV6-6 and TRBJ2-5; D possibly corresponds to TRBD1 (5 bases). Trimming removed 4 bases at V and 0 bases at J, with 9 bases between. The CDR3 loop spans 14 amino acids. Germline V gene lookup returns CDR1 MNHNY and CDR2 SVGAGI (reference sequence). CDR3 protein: CASSSQEHQETQYF. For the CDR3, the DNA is TGTGCCAGCAGTTCACAGGAGCACCAAGAGACCCAGTACTTC.

The CDR3 DNA is TGTGCCAGCAGCCAACTCGACGAGCAGTACTTC. It codes for CASSQLDEQYF. V usage is TRBV3-1 (or the pseudogene TRBV3-2) and J usage is TRBJ2-7; D uncertain. The CDR3 is 11 amino acids. Germline V CDR1 and CDR2: LGHDT, YNNKEL (reference sequence). V lost 2 bases and J lost 5, with 4 bases in between.

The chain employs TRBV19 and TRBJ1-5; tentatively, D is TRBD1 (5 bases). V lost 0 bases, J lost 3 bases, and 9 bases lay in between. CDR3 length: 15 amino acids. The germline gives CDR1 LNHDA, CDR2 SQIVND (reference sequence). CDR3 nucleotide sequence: TGTGCCAGTAGTATAGACAGGGCCCACAATCAGCCCCAGCATTTT. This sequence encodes CASSIDRAHNQPQHF.

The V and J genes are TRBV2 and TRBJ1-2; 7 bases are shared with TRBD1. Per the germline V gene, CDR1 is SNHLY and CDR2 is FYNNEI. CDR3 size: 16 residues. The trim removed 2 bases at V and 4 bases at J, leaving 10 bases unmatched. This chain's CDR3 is CASSEFRQGEGYGYTF. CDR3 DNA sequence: TGTGCCAGCAGTGAATTCCGACAGGGAGAGGGCTATGGCTACACCTTC.

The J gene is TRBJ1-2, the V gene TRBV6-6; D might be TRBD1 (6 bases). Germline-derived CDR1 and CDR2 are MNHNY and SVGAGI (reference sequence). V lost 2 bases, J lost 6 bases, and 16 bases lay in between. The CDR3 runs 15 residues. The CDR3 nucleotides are TGTGCCAGCAGTTACGCAACAGGGACGGTGGATGGCTACACCTTC. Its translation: CASSYATGTVDGYTF.

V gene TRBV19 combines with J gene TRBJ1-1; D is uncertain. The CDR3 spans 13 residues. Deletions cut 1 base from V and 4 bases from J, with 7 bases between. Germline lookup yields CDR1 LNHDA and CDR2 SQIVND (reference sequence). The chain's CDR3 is CASSIVYGTEAFF. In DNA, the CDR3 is TGTGCCAGTAGTATAGTCTATGGCACTGAAGCTTTCTTT.

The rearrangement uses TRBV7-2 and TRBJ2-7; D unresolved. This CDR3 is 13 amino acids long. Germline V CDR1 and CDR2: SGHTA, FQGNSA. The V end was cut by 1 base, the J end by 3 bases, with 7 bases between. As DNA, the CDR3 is TGTGCCAGCAGCTTAGTGCAGGACTACGAGCAGTACTTC. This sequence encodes CASSLVQDYEQYF.

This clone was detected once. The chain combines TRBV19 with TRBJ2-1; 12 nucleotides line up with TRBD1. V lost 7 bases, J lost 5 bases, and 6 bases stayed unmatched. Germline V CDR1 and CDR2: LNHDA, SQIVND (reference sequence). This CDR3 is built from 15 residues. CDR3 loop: CASTMGQGANNEQFF. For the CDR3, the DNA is TGTGCCAGTACCATGGGACAGGGGGCGAACAATGAGCAGTTCTTC.

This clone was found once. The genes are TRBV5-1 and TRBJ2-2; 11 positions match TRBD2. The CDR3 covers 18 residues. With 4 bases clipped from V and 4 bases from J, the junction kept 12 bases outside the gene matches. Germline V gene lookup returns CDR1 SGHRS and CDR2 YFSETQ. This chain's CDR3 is CASSELAGVLRGTGELFF. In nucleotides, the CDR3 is TGCGCCAGCAGCGAACTAGCGGGAGTGTTAAGGGGCACCGGGGAGCTGTTTTTT.

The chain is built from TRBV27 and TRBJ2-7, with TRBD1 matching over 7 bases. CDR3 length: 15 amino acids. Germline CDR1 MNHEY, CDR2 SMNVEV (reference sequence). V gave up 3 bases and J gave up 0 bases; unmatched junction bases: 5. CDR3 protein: CASSFKGASSYEQYF. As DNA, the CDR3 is TGTGCCAGCAGTTTCAAGGGGGCCAGCTCCTACGAGCAGTACTTC.

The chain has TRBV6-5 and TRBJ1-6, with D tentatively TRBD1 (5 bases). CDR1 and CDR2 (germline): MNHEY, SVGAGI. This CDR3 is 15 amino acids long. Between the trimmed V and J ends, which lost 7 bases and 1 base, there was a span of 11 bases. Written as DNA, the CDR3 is TGTGCCAGCACTTCGAGGGGTTCCTATAATTCACCCCTCCACTTT. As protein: CASTSRGSYNSPLHF.

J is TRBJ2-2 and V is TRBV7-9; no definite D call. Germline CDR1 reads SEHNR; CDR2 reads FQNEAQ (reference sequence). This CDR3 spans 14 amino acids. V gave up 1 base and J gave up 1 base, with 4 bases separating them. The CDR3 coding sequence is TGTGCCAGCAGCTTAGGGGGGAACACCGGGGAGCTGTTTTTT. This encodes CASSLGGNTGELFF.

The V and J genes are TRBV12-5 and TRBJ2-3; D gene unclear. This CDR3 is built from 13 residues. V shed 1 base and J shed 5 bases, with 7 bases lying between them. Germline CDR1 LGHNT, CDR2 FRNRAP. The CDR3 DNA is TGTGCTAGTGGTTTGGATATTGGAGATACGCAGTATTTT. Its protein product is CASGLDIGDTQYF.

The CDR3 bases are TGTGCCAGCTCCCCCTCCGGGGGGTACGGTGAAAAACTGTTTTTT. Amino acid sequence: CASSPSGGYGEKLFF. The chain joins TRBV18 to TRBJ1-4, with D perhaps matching TRBD1 (5 bases). Trimming shortened V by 6 bases and J by 7 bases, and 18 bases separated the two germline ends. This CDR3 contains 15 residues. In germline, CDR1 is KGHSH, CDR2 LQKENI.

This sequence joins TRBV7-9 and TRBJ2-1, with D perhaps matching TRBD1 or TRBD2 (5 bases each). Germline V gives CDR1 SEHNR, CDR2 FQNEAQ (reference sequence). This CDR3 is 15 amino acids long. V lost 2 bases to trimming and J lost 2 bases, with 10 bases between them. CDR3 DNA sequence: TGTGCCAGCAGCTTATCCGGGACCACCTACAATGAGCAGTTCTTC. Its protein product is CASSLSGTTYNEQFF.

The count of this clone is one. CDR3 coding DNA: TGTGCCAGCAGCCGAGCCCCGGGACTGGACCAAGAGACCCAGTACTTC. The encoded protein is CASSRAPGLDQETQYF. V gene TRBV4-2 combines with J gene TRBJ2-5; maybe TRBD2 (6 bases). CDR3 length equals 16 residues. V was cut by 4 bases and J by 0 bases, with 15 bases left in between. Germline CDR1 and CDR2: LGHNA and YNFKEQ.

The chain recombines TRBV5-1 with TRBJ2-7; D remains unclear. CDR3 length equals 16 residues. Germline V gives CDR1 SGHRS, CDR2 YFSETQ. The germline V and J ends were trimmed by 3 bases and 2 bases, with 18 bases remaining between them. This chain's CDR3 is CASSYPLGADAYEQYF. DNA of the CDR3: TGCGCCAGCAGCTATCCCCTCGGCGCGGACGCCTACGAGCAGTACTTC.

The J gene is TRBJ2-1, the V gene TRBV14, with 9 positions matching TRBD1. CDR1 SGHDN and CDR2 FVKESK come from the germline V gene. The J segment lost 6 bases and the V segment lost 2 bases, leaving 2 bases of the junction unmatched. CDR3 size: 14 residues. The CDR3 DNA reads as TGTGCCAGCAGCCAACTGACAGGGGGCAATGAGCAGTTCTTC. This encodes CASSQLTGGNEQFF.

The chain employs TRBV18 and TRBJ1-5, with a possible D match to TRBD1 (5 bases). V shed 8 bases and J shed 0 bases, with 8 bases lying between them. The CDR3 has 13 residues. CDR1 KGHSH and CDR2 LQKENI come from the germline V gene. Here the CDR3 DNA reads TGTGCCAGCACCAGGGATAGCAATCAGCCCCAGCATTTT. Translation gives CASTRDSNQPQHF. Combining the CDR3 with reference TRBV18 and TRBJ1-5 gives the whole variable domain NAGVMQNPRHLVRRRGQEARLRCSPMKGHSHVYWYRQLPEEGLKFMVYLQKENIIDESGMPKERFSAEFPKEGPSILRIQQVVRGDSAAYFCASTRDSNQPQHFGDGTRLSIL.